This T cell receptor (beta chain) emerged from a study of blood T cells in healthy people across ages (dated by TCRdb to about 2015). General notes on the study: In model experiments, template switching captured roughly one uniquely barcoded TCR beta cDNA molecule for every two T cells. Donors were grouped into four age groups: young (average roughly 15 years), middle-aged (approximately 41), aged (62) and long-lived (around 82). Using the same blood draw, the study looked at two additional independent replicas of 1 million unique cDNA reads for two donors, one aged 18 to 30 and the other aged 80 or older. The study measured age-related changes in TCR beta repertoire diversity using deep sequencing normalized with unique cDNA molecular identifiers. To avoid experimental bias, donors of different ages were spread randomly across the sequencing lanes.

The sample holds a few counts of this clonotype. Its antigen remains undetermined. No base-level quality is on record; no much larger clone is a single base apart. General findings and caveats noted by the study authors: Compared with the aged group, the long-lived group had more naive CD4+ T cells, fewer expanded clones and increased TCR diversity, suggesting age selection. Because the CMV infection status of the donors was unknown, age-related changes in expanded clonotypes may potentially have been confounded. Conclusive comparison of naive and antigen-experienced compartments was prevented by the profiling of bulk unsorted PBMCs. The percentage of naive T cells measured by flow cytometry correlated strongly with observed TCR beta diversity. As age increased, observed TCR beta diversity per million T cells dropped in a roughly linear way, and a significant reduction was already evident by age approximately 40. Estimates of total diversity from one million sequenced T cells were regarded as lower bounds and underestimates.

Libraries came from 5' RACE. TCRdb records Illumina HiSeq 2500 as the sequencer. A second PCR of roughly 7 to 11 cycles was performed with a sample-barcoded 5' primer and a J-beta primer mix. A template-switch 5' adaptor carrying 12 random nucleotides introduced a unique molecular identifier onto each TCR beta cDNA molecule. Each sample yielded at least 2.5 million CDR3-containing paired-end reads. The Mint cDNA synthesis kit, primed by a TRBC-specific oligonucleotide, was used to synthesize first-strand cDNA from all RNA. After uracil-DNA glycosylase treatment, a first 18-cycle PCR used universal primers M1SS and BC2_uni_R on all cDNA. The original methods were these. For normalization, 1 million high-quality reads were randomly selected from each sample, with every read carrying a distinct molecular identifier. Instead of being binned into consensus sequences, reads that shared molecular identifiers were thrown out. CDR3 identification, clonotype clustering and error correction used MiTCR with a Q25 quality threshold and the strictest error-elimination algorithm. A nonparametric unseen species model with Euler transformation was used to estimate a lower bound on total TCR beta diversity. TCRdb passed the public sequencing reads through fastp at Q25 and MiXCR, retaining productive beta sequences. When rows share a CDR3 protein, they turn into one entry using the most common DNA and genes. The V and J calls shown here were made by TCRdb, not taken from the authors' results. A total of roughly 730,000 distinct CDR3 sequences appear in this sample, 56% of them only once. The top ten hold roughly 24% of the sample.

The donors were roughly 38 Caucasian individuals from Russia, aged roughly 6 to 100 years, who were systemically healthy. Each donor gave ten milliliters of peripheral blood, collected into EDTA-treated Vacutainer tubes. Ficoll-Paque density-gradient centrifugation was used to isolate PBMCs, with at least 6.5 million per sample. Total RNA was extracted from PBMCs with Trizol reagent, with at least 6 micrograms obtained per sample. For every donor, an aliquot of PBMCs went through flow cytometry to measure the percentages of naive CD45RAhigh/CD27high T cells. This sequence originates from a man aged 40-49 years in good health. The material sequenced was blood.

This receptor has the CDR3 CASSLGTAIIYEQYF. The DNA sequence follows: TGTGCCAGCAGTTTAGGGACAGCGATCATCTACGAGCAGTACTTC. The chain is made from TRBV28 and TRBJ2-7, with 7 middle bases fitting TRBD1. The V end gives up 2 bases and the J end 3 bases, leaving 7 bases in the junction not matched to a gene. The CDR3 has 15 amino acids, counting the end cysteine and phenylalanine. The sequence is cut down to CDR3 DNA, 45 bases in frame from base 1. Based on the germline V gene, the CDR1 and CDR2 sequences are MDHEN and SYDVKM.